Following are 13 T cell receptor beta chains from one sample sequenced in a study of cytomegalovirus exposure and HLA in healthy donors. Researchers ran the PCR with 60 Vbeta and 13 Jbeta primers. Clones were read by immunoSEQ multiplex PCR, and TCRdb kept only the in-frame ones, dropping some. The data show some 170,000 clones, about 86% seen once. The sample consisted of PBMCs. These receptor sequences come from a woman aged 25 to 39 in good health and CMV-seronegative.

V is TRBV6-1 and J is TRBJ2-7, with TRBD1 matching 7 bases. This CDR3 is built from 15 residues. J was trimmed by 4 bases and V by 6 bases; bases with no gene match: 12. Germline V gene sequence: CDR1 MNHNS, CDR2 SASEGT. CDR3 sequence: CASSPTTGINYEQYF. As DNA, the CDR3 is TGTGCCAGCAGCCCTACGACAGGGATCAATTACGAGCAGTACTTC.

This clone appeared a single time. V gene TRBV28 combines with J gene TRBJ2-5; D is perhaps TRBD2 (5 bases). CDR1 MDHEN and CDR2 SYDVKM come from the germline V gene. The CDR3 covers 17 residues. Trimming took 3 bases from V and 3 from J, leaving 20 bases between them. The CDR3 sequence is CASSFRIAAWEKETQYF. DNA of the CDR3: TGTGCCAGCAGTTTCAGGATTGCGGCTTGGGAGAAAGAGACCCAGTACTTC.

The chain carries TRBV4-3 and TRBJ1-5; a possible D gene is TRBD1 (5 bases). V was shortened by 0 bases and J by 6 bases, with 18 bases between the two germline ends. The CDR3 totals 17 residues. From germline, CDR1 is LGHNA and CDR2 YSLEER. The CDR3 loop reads CASSQDLGLQGTQPQHF. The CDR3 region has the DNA TGCGCCAGCAGCCAAGATTTGGGACTCCAGGGCACTCAGCCCCAGCATTTT.

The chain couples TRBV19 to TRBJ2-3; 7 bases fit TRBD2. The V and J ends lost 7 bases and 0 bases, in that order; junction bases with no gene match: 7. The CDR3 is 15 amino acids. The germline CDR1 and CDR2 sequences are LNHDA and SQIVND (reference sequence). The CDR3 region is CASKRGGGSTDTQYF. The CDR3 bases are TGTGCCAGTAAGCGGGGCGGGGGAAGCACAGATACGCAGTATTTT. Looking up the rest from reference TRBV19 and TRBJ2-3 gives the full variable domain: DGGITQSPKYLFRKEGQNVTLSCEQNLNHDAMYWYRQDPGQGLRLIYYSQIVNDFQKGDIAEGYSVSREKKESFPLTVTSAQKNPTAFYLCASKRGGGSTDTQYFGPGTRLTVL.

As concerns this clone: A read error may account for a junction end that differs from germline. The CDR3 reads CSSSPPRVANYGYTF. CDR3 DNA: TGTTCCAGCAGCCCCCCCCGGGTAGCTAACTATGGCTACACCTTC. The genes are TRBV7-9 and TRBJ1-2; unclear D gene. Per the germline V gene, CDR1 is SEHNR and CDR2 is FQNEAQ (reference sequence). The CDR3 spans 15 residues.

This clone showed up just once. CDR3 sequence reads: CASSPPTGITGELFF. The CDR3 DNA sequence: TGTGCCAGCAGCCCCCCGACAGGGATCACCGGGGAGCTGTTTTTT. The chain uses TRBV9 and TRBJ2-2, with 7 bases that match TRBD1. There are 15 residues in the CDR3. The V and J ends lost 4 bases and 4 bases, in that order; junction bases with no gene match: 7. Germline V lookup: CDR1 SGDLS, CDR2 YYNGEE.

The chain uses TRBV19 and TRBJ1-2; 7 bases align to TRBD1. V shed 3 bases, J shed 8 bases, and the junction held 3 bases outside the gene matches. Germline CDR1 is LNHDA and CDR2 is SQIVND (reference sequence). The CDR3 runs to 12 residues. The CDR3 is CASSMRGLGYTF. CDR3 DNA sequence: TGTGCCAGTAGTATGAGGGGGCTCGGCTACACCTTC.

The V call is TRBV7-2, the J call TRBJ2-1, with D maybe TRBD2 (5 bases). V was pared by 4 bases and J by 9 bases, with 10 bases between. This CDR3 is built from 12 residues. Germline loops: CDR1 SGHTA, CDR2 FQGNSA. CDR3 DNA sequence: TGTGCCAGCAGCTCGTACGGAGGTGAGCAGTTCTTC. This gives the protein CASSSYGGEQFF.

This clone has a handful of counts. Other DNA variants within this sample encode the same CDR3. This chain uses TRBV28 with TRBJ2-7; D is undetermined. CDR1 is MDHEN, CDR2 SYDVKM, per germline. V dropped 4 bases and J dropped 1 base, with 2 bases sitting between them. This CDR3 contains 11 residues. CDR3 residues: CASSSSYEQYF. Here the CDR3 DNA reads TGTGCCAGCAGTTCATCCTACGAGCAGTACTTC.

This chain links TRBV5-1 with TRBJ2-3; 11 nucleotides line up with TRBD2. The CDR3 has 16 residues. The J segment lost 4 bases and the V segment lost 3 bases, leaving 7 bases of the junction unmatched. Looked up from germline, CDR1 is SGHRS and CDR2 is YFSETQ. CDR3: CASSSLAGGPSDTQYF. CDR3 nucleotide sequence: TGCGCCAGCAGCTCTTTAGCGGGAGGGCCGTCAGATACGCAGTATTTT.

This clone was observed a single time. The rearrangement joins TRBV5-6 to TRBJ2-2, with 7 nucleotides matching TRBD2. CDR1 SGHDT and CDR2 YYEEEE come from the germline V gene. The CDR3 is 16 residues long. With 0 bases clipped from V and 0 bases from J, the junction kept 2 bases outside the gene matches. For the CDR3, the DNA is TGTGCCAGCAGCTTGGGGCTAGCGGCGAACACCGGGGAGCTGTTTTTT. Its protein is CASSLGLAANTGELFF.

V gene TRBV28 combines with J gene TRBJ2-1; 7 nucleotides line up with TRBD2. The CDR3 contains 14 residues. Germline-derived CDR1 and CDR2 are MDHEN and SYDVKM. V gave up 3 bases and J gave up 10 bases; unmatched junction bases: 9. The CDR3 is CASSFHGGGREQFF. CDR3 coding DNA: TGTGCCAGCAGTTTCCATGGGGGGGGGAGAGAGCAGTTCTTC.

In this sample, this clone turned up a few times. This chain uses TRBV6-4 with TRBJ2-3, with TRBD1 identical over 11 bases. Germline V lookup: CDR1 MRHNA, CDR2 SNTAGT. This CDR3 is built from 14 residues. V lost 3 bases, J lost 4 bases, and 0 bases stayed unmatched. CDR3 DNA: TGTGCCAGCAGTGAGGGACAGGGGGCAGATACGCAGTATTTT. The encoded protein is CASSEGQGADTQYF.